Each of the 27 T cell receptor beta chains below was sequenced from the same sample in a study of cytomegalovirus exposure and HLA in healthy donors. Vbeta (60) and Jbeta (13) primers were used in the PCR. Clones were sequenced by immunoSEQ multiplex PCR, and TCRdb holds only the in-frame ones, with some missing. The data show 98,000 or so clones, with 78% seen just once and approximately 1.9% held by the top ten. Material: PBMCs. These receptors originate from a woman between 40 and 55 years old in good health and CMV-seronegative.

CDR3 nucleotide sequence: TGCAGCGTTGAAGATCCCTTTAGGACAGGGCCTGGAAACACCATATATTTT. This encodes CSVEDPFRTGPGNTIYF. The chain couples TRBV29-1 to TRBJ1-3; 8 bases map to TRBD1. The germline CDR1 and CDR2 sequences are SQVTM and ANQGSEA. The CDR3 totals 17 residues. The ends lost 0 bases at V and 2 bases at J; junction bases unmatched: 9.

V usage is TRBV7-9 and J usage is TRBJ2-5, with 9 bases matching TRBD1. Germline CDR1 is SEHNR and CDR2 is FQNEAQ (reference sequence). V gave up 8 bases and J gave up 4 bases; unmatched junction bases: 2. The CDR3 sequence is 12 residues long. The chain's CDR3 is CASGTGTETQYF. CDR3 bases: TGTGCCAGCGGGACAGGGACAGAGACCCAGTACTTC.

The CDR3 is CASSSRRIITEAFF. In DNA, the CDR3 is TGTGCCAGTAGTTCCCGGCGGATAATCACTGAAGCTTTCTTT. The chain combines TRBV19 with TRBJ1-1; the D is unclear. The germline V and J ends were trimmed by 5 bases and 4 bases, with 14 bases remaining between them. Germline lookup yields CDR1 LNHDA and CDR2 SQIVND (reference sequence). CDR3 length: 14 residues.

The V gene is TRBV19, the J gene TRBJ2-2; TRBD1 matches 8 bases. V was pared by 4 bases and J by 5 bases, with 9 bases of the junction left unmatched. Germline assignment: CDR1 LNHDA and CDR2 SQIVND (reference sequence). There are 16 residues in the CDR3. CDR3 bases: TGTGCCAGTAGTACCCGGACAGGGTTAAGGACCGGGGAGCTGTTTTTT. Translated: CASSTRTGLRTGELFF.

The CDR3 region has the DNA TGTGCCAGCAGTTCCGGGACAGGGCGCTCACCCCTCCACTTT. Protein product: CASSSGTGRSPLHF. The rearrangement joins TRBV6-5 to TRBJ1-6; 9 bases line up with TRBD1. The CDR3 is 14 residues long. CDR1 is MNHEY and CDR2 is SVGAGI in the germline V gene. With 4 bases clipped from V and 10 bases from J, the junction kept 5 bases outside the gene matches.

V is TRBV5-5 and J is TRBJ2-3, with a tentative D call TRBD2 (7 bases). From germline, CDR1 is SGHKS and CDR2 YYEKEE (reference sequence). V was shortened by 4 bases and J by 1 base, with 13 bases between the two germline ends. The CDR3 is 15 residues long. The CDR3 DNA follows: TGTGCCAGCAGCCCGCAGGGGAGGGGCACAGATACGCAGTATTTT. Translation: CASSPQGRGTDTQYF.

Only a few counts were recorded for this clone. This chain connects TRBV28 to TRBJ1-3, with a weak D call TRBD1 (6 bases). The germline V gene encodes CDR1 MDHEN and CDR2 SYDVKM. The CDR3 covers 16 residues. The germline V and J ends were trimmed by 5 bases and 1 base, with 15 bases remaining between them. The DNA for the CDR3 is TGTGCCAGCAGTCTTGACCAGGGGTCATCTGGAAACACCATATATTTT. It yields the protein CASSLDQGSSGNTIYF. Variable domain in full (rest from reference TRBV28 and TRBJ1-3): DVKVTQSSRYLVKRTGEKVFLECVQDMDHENMFWYRQDPGLGLRLIYFSYDVKMKEKGDIPEGYSVSREKKERFSLILESASTNQTSMYLCASSLDQGSSGNTIYFGEGSWLTVV.

To note about this clone: Other DNA sequences from this sample encode an identical CDR3 as well. CDR3 sequence: CASSLGTGNTEAFF. As DNA, the CDR3 is TGTGCCAGCAGCTTAGGGACAGGGAACACTGAAGCTTTCTTT. The rearrangement uses TRBV7-9 and TRBJ1-1; 7 nucleotides align to TRBD1. The CDR3 extends over 14 amino acids. From germline, CDR1 is SEHNR and CDR2 FQNEAQ (reference sequence). The J segment lost 1 base and the V segment lost 1 base, leaving 0 bases of the junction unmatched.

V is TRBV29-1 and J is TRBJ2-2; TRBD2 matches at 16 bases. CDR3 length equals 17 residues. Germline values: CDR1 SQVTM, CDR2 ANQGSEA. The trim removed 5 bases at V and 7 bases at J, leaving 10 bases unmatched. CDR3 DNA: TGCAGCGTTTCTGGCGGGACTAGCGGGAGGGCCTTCGGGGAGCTGTTTTTT. This encodes CSVSGGTSGRAFGELFF.

The chain employs TRBV11-2 and TRBJ2-5; TRBD2 is a possible D gene (5 bases). The J call may be wrong; the DNA end is better matched by TRBJ2-7. From germline, CDR1 is SGHAT and CDR2 FQNNGV. The CDR3 loop spans 13 amino acids. The CDR3 DNA sequence: TGTGCCAGCAGCTCGGACTCTTCCTACGAGCAGTACTTC. Its protein product is CASSSDSSYEQYF.

This clone was picked up a small number of times. The chain combines TRBV20-1 with TRBJ1-1, with TRBD1 matching over 7 bases. The CDR3 runs to 11 residues. After removal of 6 bases from V and 9 bases from J, the junction contained 7 bases not matched to a gene. In germline, CDR1 is DFQATT, CDR2 SNEGSKA (reference sequence). This CDR3 reads CSARPGQQAFF. The DNA of the CDR3 is TGCAGTGCCCGACCGGGACAGCAAGCTTTCTTT.

The chain uses TRBV28 and TRBJ2-2, with TRBD2 identical over 11 bases. CDR3 length: 15 residues. Trimming cost V 5 bases and J 6 bases; bases outside gene matches: 5. The V gene's germline CDR1 is MDHEN and CDR2 SYDVKM. The CDR3 DNA follows: TGTGCCAGCAGTCCTTTAGCGGGAGGGGCCGGGGAGCTGTTTTTT. Protein product: CASSPLAGGAGELFF.

Concerning this clone itself: The identical CDR3 is also encoded by other nucleotide sequences in the sample. The chain carries TRBV6-5 and TRBJ1-5, with D perhaps matching TRBD1 (5 bases). Trimming removed 6 bases from V and 3 bases from J, with 15 bases in between. The CDR3 runs 15 residues. Looked up from germline, CDR1 is MNHEY and CDR2 is SVGAGI. The CDR3: CASSPRAGTNQPQHF. The CDR3 DNA reads as TGTGCCAGCAGCCCCAGGGCGGGGACCAATCAGCCCCAGCATTTT.

The J gene is TRBJ2-3, the V gene TRBV5-1, with 8 bases matching TRBD2. After removal of 5 bases from V and 6 bases from J, the junction contained 8 bases not matched to a gene. CDR1 and CDR2 (germline): SGHRS, YFSETQ. The CDR3 contains 14 residues. CDR3 nucleotide sequence: TGCGCCAGCAGTCCTCGGGAGGGCCGTGATACGCAGTATTTT. This translates into CASSPREGRDTQYF.

The chain recombines TRBV18 with TRBJ2-3; perhaps TRBD2 as D (5 bases). CDR1 and CDR2 (germline): KGHSH, LQKENI. CDR3 length equals 16 residues. V was pared by 6 bases and J by 3 bases, with 19 bases between. CDR3 bases: TGTGCCAGCTCCCCCGAGACGGGAACTAGTACAGATACGCAGTATTTT. The encoded protein is CASSPETGTSTDTQYF. Full variable domain (rest looked up from reference TRBV18 and TRBJ2-3): NAGVMQNPRHLVRRRGQEARLRCSPMKGHSHVYWYRQLPEEGLKFMVYLQKENIIDESGMPKERFSAEFPKEGPSILRIQQVVRGDSAAYFCASSPETGTSTDTQYFGPGTRLTVL.

The rearrangement joins TRBV4-2 to TRBJ2-1, with TRBD2 identical over 9 bases. The V segment lost 2 bases and the J segment 0 bases; nucleotides outside the gene matches: 5. CDR3 size: 17 residues. From germline, CDR1 is LGHNA and CDR2 YNFKEQ. The CDR3 bases are TGTGCCAGCAGCCAACCCCAGACTAGCGGCTCCTACAATGAGCAGTTCTTC. Translation gives CASSQPQTSGSYNEQFF.

Only one count was recorded for this clone. The chain combines TRBV6-5 with TRBJ2-7; 11 nucleotides match TRBD2. The junction had 5 bases not matched to a gene; V was cut back by 6 bases and J by 1 base. Germline loops: CDR1 MNHEY, CDR2 SVGAGI. The CDR3 totals 15 residues. CDR3 amino acids: CASSMGLAASYEQYF. In nucleotides, the CDR3 is TGTGCCAGCAGCATGGGACTAGCGGCTTCCTACGAGCAGTACTTC.

The chain is built from TRBV4-2 and TRBJ2-3, with a possible D match to TRBD2 (6 bases). The CDR3 is 16 residues long. V lost 4 bases, J lost 2 bases, and 16 bases lay in between. Germline CDR1 and CDR2: LGHNA and YNFKEQ. In DNA form, the CDR3 reads TGTGCCAGCAGCCCCCTTAGCGGTGTAGTCACAGATACGCAGTATTTT. Translation gives CASSPLSGVVTDTQYF.

The chain combines TRBV4-3 with TRBJ2-2; possibly TRBD2 for D (5 bases). The germline V gene encodes CDR1 LGHNA and CDR2 YSLEER. V was cut by 3 bases and J by 7 bases, with 9 bases left in between. The CDR3 runs to 13 residues. The CDR3 DNA reads as TGCGCCAGCAGCCACGTAGGGAGCGGGGAGCTGTTTTTT. Translation: CASSHVGSGELFF.

This clone was observed a few times. The gene calls are TRBV7-9 and TRBJ2-3, with TRBD2 matching over 7 bases. J was trimmed by 1 base and V by 1 base; bases with no gene match: 8. Germline lookup yields CDR1 SEHNR and CDR2 FQNEAQ (reference sequence). The CDR3 runs 17 residues. The CDR3 DNA sequence: TGTGCCAGCAGCTTAGGCGAGGCGGGAGTTGGCACAGATACGCAGTATTTT. It specifies CASSLGEAGVGTDTQYF.

The chain links TRBV15 to TRBJ2-7; TRBD1 might be the D (6 bases). Between the trimmed V and J ends, which lost 3 bases and 3 bases, there was a span of 12 bases. Per the germline V gene, CDR1 is LNHNV and CDR2 is YYDKDF (reference sequence). The CDR3 loop spans 14 amino acids. CDR3 region: CATSRQTGNYEQYF. In nucleotides, the CDR3 is TGTGCCACCAGCAGGCAGACAGGAAACTACGAGCAGTACTTC. Filled out from reference TRBV15 and TRBJ2-7, the complete variable domain reads DAMVIQNPRYQVTQFGKPVTLSCSQTLNHNVMYWYQQKSSQAPKLLFHYYDKDFNNEADTPDNFQSRRPNTSFCFLDIRSPGLGDTAMYLCATSRQTGNYEQYFGPGTRLTVT.

This chain links TRBV27 with TRBJ1-5; no definite D call. The germline CDR1 and CDR2 sequences are MNHEY and SMNVEV (reference sequence). The CDR3 covers 15 residues. The V end lost 6 bases, the J end lost 9 bases, and 21 bases lay between the germline ends. The DNA of the CDR3 is TGTGCCAGCAGCCCCAGCGGACGCCCGAAAGGGCCCCAGCATTTT. This sequence encodes CASSPSGRPKGPQHF.

The chain employs TRBV21-1 and TRBJ2-1; TRBD2, the D gene given by the table, was not confirmed from the DNA. TRBV21-1 is labeled a pseudogene. The CDR3 runs to 14 residues. CDR3 sequence: CASSKDREFNEQFF. The DNA of the CDR3 is TGTGCCAGCAGCAAAGACCGGGAGTTCAATGAGCAGTTCTTC.

This rearrangement joins TRBV7-9 to TRBJ2-7, with D possibly matching TRBD2 (6 bases). The CDR3 covers 14 residues. Germline CDR1 reads SEHNR; CDR2 reads FQNEAQ (reference sequence). V lost 7 bases to trimming and J lost 2 bases, with 15 bases between them. For the CDR3, the DNA is TGTGCCAGCACCCTCTTGGAGGGCCCCTACGAGCAGTACTTC. Translation: CASTLLEGPYEQYF.

The chain combines TRBV6-5 with TRBJ2-6; D is possibly TRBD2 (5 bases). V lost 0 bases and J lost 13, with 13 bases in between. From germline, CDR1 is MNHEY and CDR2 SVGAGI. The CDR3 spans 14 residues. The CDR3, as DNA: TGTGCCAGCAGTTACTCGCGGGTACAGCAGGTCCTGACTTTC. Its protein is CASSYSRVQQVLTF.

This clone was seen a handful of times. This chain links TRBV14 with TRBJ2-7; 7 nucleotides agree with TRBD2. This CDR3 comprises 13 residues. V shed 4 bases, J shed 6 bases, and the junction held 6 bases outside the gene matches. Looked up from germline, CDR1 is SGHDN and CDR2 is FVKESK. Written as DNA, the CDR3 is TGTGCCAGCAGCCGGGCGGGAGTAGGCGAGCAGTACTTC. It codes for CASSRAGVGEQYF. The variable domain in full, completed from reference TRBV14 and TRBJ2-7, reads EAGVTQFPSHSVIEKGQTVTLRCDPISGHDNLYWYRRVMGKEIKFLLHFVKESKQDESGMPNNRFLAERTGGTYSTLKVQPAELEDSGVYFCASSRAGVGEQYFGPGTRLTVT.

The chain links TRBV7-3 to TRBJ1-6; 7 nucleotides match TRBD1. After removal of 5 bases from V and 6 bases from J, the junction contained 7 bases not matched to a gene. Germline values: CDR1 SGHTA, CDR2 FQGTGA. The CDR3 extends over 15 amino acids. CDR3 nucleotide sequence: TGTGCCAGCAGCGAGACAGGGAGGAGTAATTCACCCCTCCACTTT. Translated, it gives CASSETGRSNSPLHF. The full variable domain, in which reference TRBV7-3 and TRBJ1-6 provide the parts outside the CDR3, is GAGVSQTPSNKVTEKGKYVELRCDPISGHTALYWYRQSLGQGPEFLIYFQGTGAADDSGLPNDRFFAVRPEGSVSTLKIQRTERGDSAVYLCASSETGRSNSPLHFGNGTRLTVT.